The 15 T cell receptor beta chains in this list originate from one sample, sequenced in a study of cytomegalovirus exposure and HLA in healthy donors. The PCR employed 60 Vbeta primers together with 13 Jbeta primers. Data came from immunoSEQ multiplex PCR; TCRdb stores just in-frame clones and leaves some out. The sample shows 130,000 or so clones, 74% of them seen only once. The sequenced material came from PBMCs. These receptor sequences come from a man aged 40-50 years in good health and CMV-seropositive.

The genes are TRBV5-4 and TRBJ2-7; D gene uncertain. V was trimmed by 1 base and J by 5 bases, leaving 10 bases between them. This CDR3 is 13 amino acids long. The germline gives CDR1 SGHNT, CDR2 YYREEE (reference sequence). The CDR3 region is CASSLLVGDEQYF. The CDR3, as DNA: TGTGCCAGCAGCTTGTTGGTTGGAGACGAGCAGTACTTC.

J is TRBJ1-2 and V is TRBV27, with D perhaps matching TRBD1 (6 bases). CDR3 length: 14 residues. Germline-derived CDR1 and CDR2 are MNHEY and SMNVEV (reference sequence). V lost 3 bases to trimming and J lost 4 bases, with 12 bases between them. The CDR3 protein is CASSFQGSGYGYTF. The CDR3, as DNA: TGTGCCAGCAGTTTTCAGGGGTCGGGCTATGGCTACACCTTC.

The V and J genes are TRBV25-1 and TRBJ2-7; 8 bases map to TRBD2. This CDR3 has 14 amino acids. V shed 6 bases, J shed 6 bases, and the junction held 10 bases outside the gene matches. Germline V CDR1 and CDR2: MGHDK, SYGVNS. The CDR3 loop reads CASREAGALPEQYF. For the CDR3, the DNA is TGTGCCAGCAGAGAAGCGGGAGCCCTCCCCGAGCAGTACTTC.

The J gene is TRBJ2-7, the V gene TRBV19; 13 bases match TRBD2. J gave up 4 bases and V 5 bases, and 8 bases lay outside the gene matches. Germline V gene lookup returns CDR1 LNHDA and CDR2 SQIVND (reference sequence). The CDR3 sequence is 16 residues long. The CDR3 loop reads CASSAGLAGVRYEQYF. CDR3 DNA: TGTGCCAGTAGTGCCGGACTAGCGGGAGTAAGATACGAGCAGTACTTC. The full variable domain, in which reference TRBV19 and TRBJ2-7 provide the parts outside the CDR3, is DGGITQSPKYLFRKEGQNVTLSCEQNLNHDAMYWYRQDPGQGLRLIYYSQIVNDFQKGDIAEGYSVSREKKESFPLTVTSAQKNPTAFYLCASSAGLAGVRYEQYFGPGTRLTVT.

V gene TRBV28 combines with J gene TRBJ1-6; TRBD1 matches at 7 bases. Trimming removed 5 bases from V and 3 bases from J; junction bases left unmatched: 10. CDR1 is MDHEN, CDR2 SYDVKM, per germline. The CDR3 runs 17 residues. Here the CDR3 reads CASSTQEGAVYNSPLHF. The CDR3 bases are TGTGCCAGCAGTACCCAAGAGGGGGCAGTCTATAATTCACCCCTCCACTTT.

This chain joins TRBV21-1 and TRBJ2-3; the table's D call, TRBD1, has no DNA check behind it. TRBV21-1 corresponds to a pseudogene. The CDR3 consists of 17 residues. CDR3 in amino acids: CASSKRPGGQGTDTQYF. The CDR3 DNA is TGTGCCAGCAGCAAACGGCCCGGGGGACAGGGCACAGATACGCAGTATTTT.

The chain joins TRBV18 to TRBJ2-5, with D possibly matching TRBD2 (6 bases). The germline V gene has CDR1 KGHSH and CDR2 LQKENI. CDR3 length equals 16 residues. Between the trimmed V and J ends, which lost 3 bases and 5 bases, there was a span of 19 bases. The CDR3 nucleotides read TGTGCCAGCTCACCTTTAGGGTCTAGCGCCAGTGAGACCCAGTACTTC. Translating it yields CASSPLGSSASETQYF.

The chain employs TRBV5-1 and TRBJ2-7; 8 bases match TRBD1. V lost 1 base, J lost 7 bases, and 4 bases stayed unmatched. Germline V gene data show CDR1 as SGHRS and CDR2 as YFSETQ. This CDR3 spans 13 amino acids. Here the CDR3 reads CASSLPDRGEQYF. The CDR3 coding sequence is TGCGCCAGCAGCTTGCCCGACAGGGGAGAGCAGTACTTC. Together with reference TRBV5-1 and TRBJ2-7, the CDR3 gives the full variable domain: KAGVTQTPRYLIKTRGQQVTLSCSPISGHRSVSWYQQTPGQGLQFLFEYFSETQRNKGNFPGRFSGRQFSNSRSEMNVSTLELGDSALYLCASSLPDRGEQYFGPGTRLTVT.

This clone occurred once. The sample contains more than one DNA sequence encoding this CDR3. This sequence joins TRBV28 and TRBJ1-3; D perhaps matches TRBD1 (6 bases). CDR1 is MDHEN and CDR2 is SYDVKM in the germline V gene. CDR3 length: 15 amino acids. V gave up 5 bases and J gave up 4 bases, with 15 bases separating them. Here the CDR3 reads CASSPFTGSGNTIYF. The CDR3 DNA follows: TGTGCCAGCAGTCCCTTCACAGGGAGCGGAAACACCATATATTTT.

The chain is built from TRBV5-1 and TRBJ2-2, with D perhaps TRBD1 (6 bases). Between the trimmed V and J ends, which lost 2 bases and 1 base, there was a span of 15 bases. The CDR3 sequence is 17 residues long. Germline CDR1 reads SGHRS; CDR2 reads YFSETQ. CDR3 coding DNA: TGCGCCAGCAGCTTTAGGAAACAACAGGGGAACACCGGGGAGCTGTTTTTT. Encoded protein: CASSFRKQQGNTGELFF. The full variable domain, completed using reference TRBV5-1 and TRBJ2-2, is KAGVTQTPRYLIKTRGQQVTLSCSPISGHRSVSWYQQTPGQGLQFLFEYFSETQRNKGNFPGRFSGRQFSNSRSEMNVSTLELGDSALYLCASSFRKQQGNTGELFFGEGSRLTVL.

The rearrangement links TRBV4-1 to TRBJ2-1; 10 positions match TRBD1. Germline loops: CDR1 MGHRA, CDR2 YSYEKL. The CDR3 runs 16 residues. V shed 0 bases, J shed 3 bases, and the junction held 2 bases outside the gene matches. CDR3 bases: TGCGCCAGCAGCCAAGAACGGACAGGGGGCTACAATGAGCAGTTCTTC. Residues: CASSQERTGGYNEQFF.

This chain connects TRBV9 to TRBJ2-1, with TRBD2 matching over 10 bases. The CDR3 is made up of 18 amino acids. CDR1 and CDR2 (germline): SGDLS, YYNGEE. The V segment lost 3 bases and the J segment 0 bases; nucleotides outside the gene matches: 9. The chain's CDR3 is CASSAPTSGSSSYNEQFF. CDR3 nucleotide sequence: TGTGCCAGCAGCGCTCCGACTAGCGGGTCCAGCTCCTACAATGAGCAGTTCTTC.

This sequence joins TRBV7-9 and TRBJ1-6, with D unresolved. Per the germline V gene, CDR1 is SEHNR and CDR2 is FQNEAQ (reference sequence). Trimming pared 2 bases from V and 6 bases from J, leaving 8 bases between. The CDR3 has 14 residues. CDR3 sequence reads: CASSLSTSNSPLHF. The CDR3 DNA sequence: TGTGCCAGCAGCTTAAGTACCAGTAATTCACCCCTCCACTTT.

This chain links TRBV6-5 with TRBJ2-1, with 9 bases matching TRBD2. In germline, CDR1 is MNHEY, CDR2 SVGAGI. V shed 7 bases and J 1 base; nucleotides not matched to a gene: 2. The CDR3 has 14 residues. CDR3 in amino acids: CASTLAGSYNEQFF. DNA of the CDR3: TGTGCCAGCACGCTAGCGGGGTCCTACAATGAGCAGTTCTTC.

V usage is TRBV5-5 and J usage is TRBJ1-3; D possibly corresponds to TRBD1 (6 bases). Trimming shortened V by 4 bases and J by 4 bases, and 21 bases separated the two germline ends. Germline V gene data show CDR1 as SGHKS and CDR2 as YYEKEE (reference sequence). The length of the CDR3 is 17 residues. In nucleotides, the CDR3 is TGTGCCAGCAGCACACTCCGGGGGGGCGCGGAAGGAAACACCATATATTTT. It translates to CASSTLRGGAEGNTIYF.